The clone carrying this T cell receptor (beta chain) occurred once. The data were taken from a study of blood T cell repertoires in COVID-19. The wider study: Acute-phase and convalescent COVID-19 samples originated in the United States, Italy and Spain.

V shed 6 bases, J shed 0 bases, and the junction held 6 bases outside the gene matches. The CDR3 length is 15 residues. Germline values: CDR1 MNHEY, CDR2 SVGAGI. Measured with immunoSEQ multiplex PCR; TCRdb has only the in-frame clones, and not every one. The sample records almost 400,000 clones, 70% to 90% being singletons. The sequence was obtained from a woman aged 55-75 years with COVID-19, enrolled during active disease. Material for sequencing was peripheral blood. V is TRBV6-5 and J is TRBJ2-7; 9 bases agree with TRBD1. The CDR3 nucleotides are TGTGCCAGCAGCCCGGACAGGGGCGGCTCCTACGAGCAGTACTTC. Amino acid sequence: CASSPDRGGSYEQYF.